What follows describes a single TCR beta chain. What it binds is unknown. This CDR3 spans 13 amino acids. V lost 4 bases, J lost 7 bases, and 4 bases stayed unmatched. Germline CDR1 reads SGHTA; CDR2 reads FQGNSA. Lamina propria and intraepithelial lymphocytes were released by processing graft tissue. This specimen belongs to a study of graft-versus-host responses after intestinal transplantation. Study-wide context: Multivisceral, liver-intestinal, or isolated intestinal grafts went to recipients. Anti-thymocyte globulin served as induction for all recipients, who then took tacrolimus and steroids for approximately 3 years. Notes on the study in general: Individuals carrying graft-donor T cell macrochimerism showed high graft-versus-host to host-versus-graft clonal ratios in allografts. Recipient marrow held GvH clones, some first seen in ileum or blood.

Data came from immunoSEQ multiplex PCR; TCRdb stores just in-frame clones and leaves some out. The sample holds some 15,000 clones, 67% seen once. The sequence derives from a human patient who received an intestinal transplant, so some T cells may come from the graft donor. Source: ileum tissue, taken 650 to 700 days after intestinal transplantation. The chain uses TRBV7-2 and TRBJ1-2; TRBD1 matches at 9 bases. The CDR3 loop reads CASSSGQGFGYTF. CDR3 DNA sequence: TGTGCCAGCAGCTCCGGACAGGGGTTTGGCTACACCTTC.